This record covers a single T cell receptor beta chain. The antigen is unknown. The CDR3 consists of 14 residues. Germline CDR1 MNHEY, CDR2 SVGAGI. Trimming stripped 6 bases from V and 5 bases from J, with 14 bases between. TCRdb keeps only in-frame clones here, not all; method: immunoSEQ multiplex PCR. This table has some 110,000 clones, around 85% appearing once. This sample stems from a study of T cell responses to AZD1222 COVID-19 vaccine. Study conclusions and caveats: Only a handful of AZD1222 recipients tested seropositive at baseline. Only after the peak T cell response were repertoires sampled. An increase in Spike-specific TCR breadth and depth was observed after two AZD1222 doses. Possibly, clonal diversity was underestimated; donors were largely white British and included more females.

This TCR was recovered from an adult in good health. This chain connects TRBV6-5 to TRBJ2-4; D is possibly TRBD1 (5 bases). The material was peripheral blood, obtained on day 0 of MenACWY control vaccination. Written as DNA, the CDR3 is TGTGCCAGCAGGTTAGGGGCCGGGCAAAACATTCAGTACTTC. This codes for CASRLGAGQNIQYF.